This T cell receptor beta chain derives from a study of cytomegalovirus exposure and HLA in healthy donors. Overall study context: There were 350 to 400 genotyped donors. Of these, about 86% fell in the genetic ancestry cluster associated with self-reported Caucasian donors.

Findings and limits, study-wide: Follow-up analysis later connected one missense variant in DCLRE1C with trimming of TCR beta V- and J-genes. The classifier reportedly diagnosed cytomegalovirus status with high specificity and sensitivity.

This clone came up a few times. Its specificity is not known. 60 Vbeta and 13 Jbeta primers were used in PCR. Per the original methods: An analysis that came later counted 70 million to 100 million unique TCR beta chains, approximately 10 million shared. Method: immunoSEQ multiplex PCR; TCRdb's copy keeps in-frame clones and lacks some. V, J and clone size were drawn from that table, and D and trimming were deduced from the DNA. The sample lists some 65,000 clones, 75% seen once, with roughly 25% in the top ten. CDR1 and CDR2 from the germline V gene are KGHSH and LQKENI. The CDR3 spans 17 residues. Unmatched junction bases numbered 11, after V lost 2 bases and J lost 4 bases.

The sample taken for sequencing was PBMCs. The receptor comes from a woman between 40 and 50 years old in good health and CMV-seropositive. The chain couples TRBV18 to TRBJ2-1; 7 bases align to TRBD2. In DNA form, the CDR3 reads TGTGCCAGCTCACCATCACAGCGGGGAGGGTCTTACAATGAGCAGTTCTTC. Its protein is CASSPSQRGGSYNEQFF.